The 28 T cell receptor beta chains below come from one sample, sequenced in a study of OX40 agonist ivuxolimab in advanced cancers. Here immunoSEQ multiplex PCR was the method, and the copy in TCRdb shows in-frame clones only, minus some. The table includes 40,000 to 45,000 clones, around 80% detected once. The specimen was CD4+ or CD8+ T cells sorted from blood, collected in a trial of the OX40 agonist ivuxolimab. The source is an adult with an advanced solid tumor such as melanoma, head and neck, liver or kidney cancer.

This chain uses TRBV4-1 with TRBJ2-3, with 8 bases matching TRBD1. CDR1 is MGHRA and CDR2 is YSYEKL in the germline V gene. The trim removed 6 bases at V and 3 bases at J, leaving 8 bases unmatched. There are 15 residues in the CDR3. In nucleotides, the CDR3 is TGCGCCAGCAGGAGAGGACAGGGACGGACAGATACGCAGTATTTT. Its translation: CASRRGQGRTDTQYF.

The V and J genes are TRBV25-1 and TRBJ2-5; 7 positions agree with TRBD1. The CDR3 contains 15 residues. The J segment lost 4 bases and the V segment lost 7 bases, leaving 12 bases of the junction unmatched. Germline values: CDR1 MGHDK, CDR2 SYGVNS. The CDR3 spells CASTPKTGLAETQYF. In DNA, the CDR3 is TGTGCCAGCACTCCCAAGACAGGGTTAGCAGAGACCCAGTACTTC.

The chain uses TRBV5-5 and TRBJ1-2; tentative D call: TRBD1 (5 bases). Germline CDR1 and CDR2: SGHKS and YYEKEE (reference sequence). The CDR3 is made up of 15 amino acids. Trimming took 3 bases from V and 3 from J, leaving 15 bases between them. The CDR3 DNA reads as TGTGCCAGCAGCTACAACGGGGCGCCTCACTATGGCTACACCTTC. Its translation is CASSYNGAPHYGYTF.

This chain uses TRBV29-1 with TRBJ1-5, with TRBD1 matching 7 bases. Losses at the gene ends were 6 bases for V and 2 bases for J; bases not matched to a gene: 7. Germline V gene sequence: CDR1 SQVTM, CDR2 ANQGSEA. The CDR3 is made up of 14 amino acids. In nucleotides, the CDR3 is TGCAGCGTGCGAACAGGGGCGGGCAATCAGCCCCAGCATTTT. Translating gives CSVRTGAGNQPQHF.

The chain carries TRBV7-8 and TRBJ1-2, with a weak D call TRBD1 (5 bases). V was shortened by 6 bases and J by 5 bases, with 13 bases between the two germline ends. Per germline, CDR1 SGHVS and CDR2 FQNEAQ. The CDR3 runs 13 residues. The CDR3 protein is CASRLGREYGYTF. The DNA of the CDR3 is TGTGCCAGCAGACTAGGCAGGGAGTATGGCTACACCTTC.

This clone was observed a few times. The rearrangement links TRBV13 to TRBJ1-1; D gene uncertain. Trimming removed 10 bases from V and 1 base from J, with 19 bases in between. The CDR3 is 15 residues long. Germline V gene sequence: CDR1 PRHDT, CDR2 FYEKMQ (reference sequence). Written as DNA, the CDR3 is TGTGCCACCCAAATCCTCGGCGGAAAGAACACTGAAGCTTTCTTT. Encoded protein: CATQILGGKNTEAFF.

The chain joins TRBV18 to TRBJ2-1, with TRBD2 matching over 8 bases. The CDR3 has 14 residues. V lost 3 bases and J lost 7; bases outside the gene matches: 5. CDR1 KGHSH and CDR2 LQKENI come from the germline V gene. In DNA form, the CDR3 reads TGTGCCAGCTCACCGGGACTAGTCGGGAATGAGCAGTTCTTC. This gives the protein CASSPGLVGNEQFF.

This chain uses TRBV4-3 with TRBJ1-4, with TRBD1 as a possible D gene (6 bases). Germline V gene data show CDR1 as LGHNA and CDR2 as YSLEER. CDR3 length: 15 amino acids. The germline V and J ends were trimmed by 1 base and 4 bases, with 10 bases remaining between them. The CDR3, as DNA: TGCGCCAGCAGCCAAGGGACAGTCATTAATGAAAAACTGTTTTTT. Translating it yields CASSQGTVINEKLFF.

This sequence joins TRBV7-2 and TRBJ2-2, with D unclear. Germline V gene data show CDR1 as SGHTA and CDR2 as FQGNSA. CDR3 length: 17 residues. The V and J ends lost 3 bases and 2 bases respectively, with 16 bases between them. DNA for the CDR3: TGTGCCAGCAGCTTGACATCACTGGAAGTCAACACCGGGGAGCTGTTTTTT. Translated, it gives CASSLTSLEVNTGELFF.

This sequence joins TRBV14 and TRBJ2-5, with D perhaps assigned TRBD1 or TRBD2 (5 bases each). Germline V CDR1 and CDR2: SGHDN, FVKESK. This CDR3 has 16 amino acids. The V end was cut by 1 base, the J end by 4 bases, with 16 bases between. CDR3 sequence: CASSQAERGLGETQYF. The DNA for the CDR3 is TGTGCCAGCAGCCAAGCGGAGAGGGGTTTGGGAGAGACCCAGTACTTC.

This clone showed up just once. The chain is built from TRBV5-4 and TRBJ2-6; 8 bases line up with TRBD1. The CDR3 is 16 amino acids. With V trimmed by 4 bases and J by 4 bases, 7 bases remained unmatched. Germline CDR1 SGHNT, CDR2 YYREEE (reference sequence). This CDR3 reads CASSLPGGTGANVLTF. CDR3 in DNA: TGTGCCAGCAGCCTCCCAGGGGGCACGGGGGCCAACGTCCTGACTTTC. Looking up the rest from reference TRBV5-4 and TRBJ2-6 gives the full variable domain: ETGVTQSPTHLIKTRGQQVTLRCSSQSGHNTVSWYQQALGQGPQFIFQYYREEENGRGNFPPRFSGLQFPNYSSELNVNALELDDSALYLCASSLPGGTGANVLTFGAGSRLTVL.

In its sample, this clone ranks as medium-sized. This rearrangement joins TRBV29-1 to TRBJ1-2; 7 nucleotides agree with TRBD1. The V gene's germline CDR1 is SQVTM and CDR2 ANQGSEA. This CDR3 region has 12 residues. The trim removed 6 bases at V and 8 bases at J, leaving 9 bases unmatched. CDR3 loop: CSVRDSGEGYTF. CDR3 nucleotides: TGCAGCGTCCGGGACAGCGGCGAGGGCTACACCTTC.

The genes are TRBV30 and TRBJ2-7; D is undetermined. The V gene lost 0 bases and the J gene lost 0 bases, with 9 bases spanning the gap. The V gene's germline CDR1 is GTSNPN and CDR2 SVGIG (reference sequence). This CDR3 is built from 14 residues. Here the CDR3 reads CAWSVKVDSYEQYF. As DNA, the CDR3 is TGTGCCTGGAGTGTCAAGGTGGACTCCTACGAGCAGTACTTC.

This rearrangement joins TRBV7-9 to TRBJ2-7; TRBD2 agrees at 9 bases. This CDR3 has 16 amino acids. Germline CDR1 SEHNR, CDR2 FQNEAQ (reference sequence). Trimming cost V 7 bases and J 5 bases; bases outside gene matches: 15. CDR3 amino acids: CASTLLAGWGIDEQYF. For the CDR3, the DNA is TGTGCCAGCACCCTTCTAGCGGGGTGGGGGATCGACGAGCAGTACTTC.

The chain links TRBV6-1 to TRBJ1-2; no firm D call. Trimming removed 3 bases from V and 4 bases from J, with 9 bases in between. The germline V gene has CDR1 MNHNS and CDR2 SASEGT. The CDR3 length is 13 residues. In DNA, the CDR3 is TGTGCCAGCAGTGATAGGCTGGTCTATGGCTACACCTTC. This encodes CASSDRLVYGYTF.

This sequence joins TRBV30 and TRBJ1-5, with a weak D call TRBD1 (6 bases). The ends were cut back, 0 bases at V and 9 bases at J, with 15 bases in the middle. CDR1 is GTSNPN and CDR2 is SVGIG in the germline V gene (reference sequence). The CDR3 is made up of 14 amino acids. CDR3 in DNA: TGTGCCTGGAGTGTAAAGGGGGGTGTAGGGCCCCAGCATTTT. Protein sequence: CAWSVKGGVGPQHF.

This chain joins TRBV19 and TRBJ2-7; D gene uncertain. CDR1 is LNHDA, CDR2 SQIVND, per germline (reference sequence). With 5 bases removed from V and 4 bases from J, the gap between germline ends came to 6 bases. CDR3 length: 11 amino acids. Written as DNA, the CDR3 is TGTGCCAGTAGTGATTTGTACGAGCAGTACTTC. Protein sequence: CASSDLYEQYF.

V gene TRBV19 combines with J gene TRBJ1-5; 9 nucleotides align to TRBD1. Germline CDR1 reads LNHDA; CDR2 reads SQIVND (reference sequence). Trimming at V came to 10 bases and at J to 5 bases, leaving 6 bases not matched to a gene. The CDR3 covers 13 residues. The CDR3 loop reads CAIGTGRDQPQHF. DNA for the CDR3: TGTGCCATCGGGACAGGGAGGGATCAGCCCCAGCATTTT.

The chain combines TRBV2 with TRBJ2-1; D not resolved. V shed 3 bases and J shed 15 bases, with 9 bases lying between them. The CDR3 extends over 10 amino acids. The germline V gene encodes CDR1 SNHLY and CDR2 FYNNEI. This CDR3 reads CASSDYSPFF. CDR3 sequence (DNA): TGTGCCAGCAGTGACTACTCGCCGTTCTTC.

V gene TRBV4-1 combines with J gene TRBJ2-3, with D hard to call. The germline V gene has CDR1 MGHRA and CDR2 YSYEKL. The CDR3 is 14 residues long. The ends were cut back, 1 base at V and 3 bases at J, with 8 bases in the middle. This CDR3 reads CASSQGAATDTQYF. DNA of the CDR3: TGCGCCAGCAGCCAAGGAGCAGCAACAGATACGCAGTATTTT.

In its sample, this clone was seen a few times. The chain has TRBV7-6 and TRBJ1-1; D ambiguous. V dropped 9 bases and J dropped 2 bases, with 4 bases sitting between them. The CDR3 totals 10 residues. Germline V lookup: CDR1 SGHVS, CDR2 FNYEAQ. CDR3 sequence reads: CASGNTEAFF. CDR3 sequence (DNA): TGTGCCAGTGGTAACACTGAAGCTTTCTTT. The whole variable domain, filled in from reference TRBV7-6 and TRBJ1-1, reads GAGVSQSPRYKVTKRGQDVALRCDPISGHVSLYWYRQALGQGPEFLTYFNYEAQQDKSGLPNDRFSAERPEGSISTLTIQRTEQRDSAMYRCASGNTEAFFGQGTRLTVV.

V and J are TRBV7-2 and TRBJ2-2; 11 bases line up with TRBD2. CDR3 length equals 16 residues. The germline V gene has CDR1 SGHTA and CDR2 FQGNSA. Losses at the gene ends were 6 bases for V and 5 bases for J; bases not matched to a gene: 8. In DNA, the CDR3 is TGTGCCAGCAGTCTCGGCCGACTAGCGGGGACCGGGGAGCTGTTTTTT. Protein sequence: CASSLGRLAGTGELFF.

The chain is built from TRBV5-6 and TRBJ1-2; D unclear. The CDR3 runs to 14 residues. Germline CDR1 is SGHDT and CDR2 is YYEEEE. The V end was cut by 2 bases, the J end by 2 bases, with 10 bases between. The CDR3 protein is CASSLAGDNYGYTF. The CDR3 coding sequence is TGTGCCAGCAGCTTAGCAGGAGACAACTATGGCTACACCTTC. The full variable domain, in which reference TRBV5-6 and TRBJ1-2 provide the parts outside the CDR3, is DAGVTQSPTHLIKTRGQQVTLRCSPKSGHDTVSWYQQALGQGPQFIFQYYEEEERQRGNFPDRFSGHQFPNYSSELNVNALLLGDSALYLCASSLAGDNYGYTFGSGTRLTVV.

The chain has TRBV11-2 and TRBJ1-5; 7 bases map to TRBD1. From germline, CDR1 is SGHAT and CDR2 FQNNGV. V lost 0 bases to trimming and J lost 4 bases; unmatched junction nucleotides: 3. The CDR3 sequence is 15 residues long. The CDR3, as DNA: TGTGCCAGCAGCTTAGACAGGGGGTATAATCAGCCCCAGCATTTT. Protein sequence: CASSLDRGYNQPQHF.

In its sample, this clone was seen once. The chain combines TRBV6-1 with TRBJ2-5, with D possibly being TRBD2 (6 bases). This CDR3 comprises 17 residues. V dropped 1 base and J dropped 0 bases, with 15 bases sitting between them. Germline V gene lookup returns CDR1 MNHNS and CDR2 SASEGT. CDR3 protein: CASSEGGAVWYQETQYF. The CDR3 coding sequence is TGTGCCAGCAGTGAAGGCGGGGCCGTTTGGTACCAAGAGACCCAGTACTTC.

The genes are TRBV7-9 and TRBJ2-5, with 9 bases aligning to TRBD2. The tail of the sequence fits TRBJ2-7 better, so the J call may be wrong. Germline V gene data show CDR1 as SEHNR and CDR2 as FQNEAQ (reference sequence). This CDR3 is 14 amino acids long. The DNA of the CDR3 is TGTGCCAGCAGCTTACTCGCGGGAGGGTACGAGCAGTACTTC. It is translated as CASSLLAGGYEQYF.

This clone was recorded once. The genes are TRBV6-5 and TRBJ1-5, with D perhaps TRBD1 (5 bases). The V end lost 2 bases, the J end lost 4 bases, and 6 bases lay between the germline ends. The germline V gene encodes CDR1 MNHEY and CDR2 SVGAGI. CDR3 length: 13 residues. This CDR3 reads CASSYGGNQPQHF. The DNA of the CDR3 is TGTGCCAGCAGTTACGGGGGAAATCAGCCCCAGCATTTT.

V usage is TRBV7-2 and J usage is TRBJ1-1, with D possibly being TRBD1 (5 bases). The V gene's germline CDR1 is SGHTA and CDR2 FQGNSA. CDR3 length: 14 residues. The V end lost 2 bases, the J end lost 4 bases, and 11 bases lay between the germline ends. The CDR3 coding sequence is TGTGCCAGCAGCTTACAGGTTGGGGGCACTGAAGCTTTCTTT. Protein product: CASSLQVGGTEAFF. Using reference TRBV7-2 and TRBJ1-1 for the parts outside the CDR3, the full variable domain is GAGVSQSPSNKVTEKGKDVELRCDPISGHTALYWYRQSLGQGLEFLIYFQGNSAPDKSGLPSDRFSAERTGGSVSTLTIQRTQQEDSAVYLCASSLQVGGTEAFFGQGTRLTVV.